Presented here are 17 T cell receptor beta chains from one specimen sequenced in a study of blood T cell repertoires in COVID-19. Method: immunoSEQ multiplex PCR; TCRdb's copy keeps in-frame clones and lacks some. Counted here are over 120,000 clones, about 89% occurring once; the ten biggest clones make up over 9%. The sample comprised PBMCs or T cells enriched from blood (not recorded which). These TCRs come from a man aged 55 to 70 who had recovered from COVID-19.

This clone was counted a single time. The gene calls are TRBV28 and TRBJ1-2, with D possibly being TRBD1 (6 bases). The CDR3 totals 14 residues. CDR1 MDHEN and CDR2 SYDVKM come from the germline V gene. The V gene lost 6 bases and the J gene lost 8 bases, with 19 bases spanning the gap. Here the CDR3 reads CASSRPGGAPGYTF. DNA for the CDR3: TGTGCCAGCAGCAGACCTGGGGGGGCCCCCGGCTACACCTTC.

This chain connects TRBV4-1 to TRBJ2-1; the D is unclear. The CDR3 contains 11 residues. Trimming took 2 bases from V and 8 from J, leaving 4 bases between them. In germline, CDR1 is MGHRA, CDR2 YSYEKL. The CDR3 nucleotides are TGCGCCAGCAGCCAACAGGATGAGCAGTTCTTC. Translating gives CASSQQDEQFF.

J is TRBJ1-5 and V is TRBV28; possible D gene TRBD1, 6 bases. Trimming stripped 3 bases from V and 6 bases from J, with 12 bases between. The CDR3 runs 14 residues. The germline V gene encodes CDR1 MDHEN and CDR2 SYDVKM. The CDR3 nucleotides read TGTGCCAGCAGTTTCTTACAGGGAATTCAGCCCCAGCATTTT. This encodes CASSFLQGIQPQHF.

V usage is TRBV3-1 (or the pseudogene TRBV3-2) and J usage is TRBJ2-7, with TRBD2 matching over 13 bases. Germline lookup yields CDR1 LGHDT and CDR2 YNNKEL (reference sequence). With 4 bases clipped from V and 7 bases from J, the junction kept 4 bases outside the gene matches. This CDR3 is built from 14 residues. The CDR3 coding sequence is TGTGCCAGCAGCCCCCCGGGACTAGCGGGAGAGCAGTACTTC. Its protein is CASSPPGLAGEQYF.

This chain links TRBV28 with TRBJ2-3; the D is unclear. CDR3 size: 12 residues. The germline CDR1 and CDR2 sequences are MDHEN and SYDVKM. Trimming left V 7 bases short and J 0 bases short, with 5 bases between. In DNA, the CDR3 is TGTGCCAGCACAACTAGCACAGATACGCAGTATTTT. This sequence encodes CASTTSTDTQYF.

This chain connects TRBV2 to TRBJ2-7, with a possible D match to TRBD1 (5 bases). V lost 6 bases, J lost 6 bases, and 12 bases lay in between. This CDR3 has 12 residues. CDR1 SNHLY and CDR2 FYNNEI come from the germline V gene. The CDR3 coding sequence is TGTGCCAGCAGGGGCGACAGATCCGAGCAGTACTTC. Protein sequence: CASRGDRSEQYF.

The chain is built from TRBV20-1 and TRBJ2-3, with 7 positions matching TRBD2. The V and J ends lost 3 bases and 0 bases, in that order; junction bases with no gene match: 3. CDR3 size: 14 residues. The germline CDR1 and CDR2 sequences are DFQATT and SNEGSKA (reference sequence). CDR3 sequence reads: CSASTAGSTDTQYF. The CDR3 DNA follows: TGCAGTGCTAGTACAGCGGGGAGCACAGATACGCAGTATTTT.

This rearrangement joins TRBV7-6 to TRBJ2-7, with 8 bases identical to TRBD2. The CDR3 runs to 14 residues. V lost 5 bases, J lost 6 bases, and 9 bases stayed unmatched. Germline CDR1 reads SGHVS; CDR2 reads FNYEAQ. This chain's CDR3 is CASSPRTSQAEQYF. Here the CDR3 DNA reads TGTGCCAGCAGCCCGCGGACTAGCCAGGCCGAGCAGTACTTC.

This clone was counted once. The chain couples TRBV4-2 to TRBJ2-3, with 8 bases fitting TRBD1. Trimming took 4 bases from V and 4 from J; bases not matched to a gene: 1. CDR1 LGHNA and CDR2 YNFKEQ come from the germline V gene. This CDR3 region has 13 residues. CDR3 nucleotides: TGTGCCAGCAGCCCACAGGGGGCAGATACGCAGTATTTT. Translation: CASSPQGADTQYF.

This sequence joins TRBV11-2 and TRBJ1-1; the D gene is possibly TRBD1 (6 bases). The V end lost 5 bases, the J end lost 4 bases, and 8 bases lay between the germline ends. Per the germline V gene, CDR1 is SGHAT and CDR2 is FQNNGV. CDR3 size: 12 residues. The CDR3, as DNA: TGTGCCAGCAGCCAAGGGGGCACTGAAGCTTTCTTT. As protein: CASSQGGTEAFF.

The genes are TRBV7-9 and TRBJ1-2; tentative D call: TRBD1 (6 bases). Per the germline V gene, CDR1 is SEHNR and CDR2 is FQNEAQ (reference sequence). The CDR3 length is 14 residues. The V gene lost 1 base and the J gene lost 4 bases, with 10 bases spanning the gap. This chain's CDR3 is CASSLEGGPYGYTF. The CDR3 DNA reads TGTGCCAGCAGCTTAGAGGGGGGGCCCTATGGCTACACCTTC.

This clone showed up just once. V is TRBV27 and J is TRBJ2-3; perhaps TRBD1 as D (5 bases). From germline, CDR1 is MNHEY and CDR2 SMNVEV (reference sequence). V was clipped by 4 bases and J by 4 bases, with 12 bases between them. This CDR3 spans 14 amino acids. Here the CDR3 reads CASSSTAISDTQYF. Written as DNA, the CDR3 is TGTGCCAGCAGTTCGACAGCCATTTCAGATACGCAGTATTTT.

With regard to this clone: At one boundary the junction diverges from the germline segment, which might be a read error. The rearrangement uses TRBV7-7 and TRBJ2-7, with D maybe TRBD2 (5 bases). This CDR3 contains 16 residues. Germline V gene sequence: CDR1 SSHAT, CDR2 FNYEAQ (reference sequence). CDR3 region: CASSPLRDRGSYEQYF. The CDR3 region has the DNA TGTGCTAGCAGCCCCCTGCGCGATCGCGGGTCCTACGAGCAGTACTTC. Together with reference TRBV7-7 and TRBJ2-7, the CDR3 gives the full variable domain: GAGVSQSPRYKVTKRGQDVTLRCDPISSHATLYWYQQALGQGPEFLTYFNYEAQPDKSGLPSDRFSAERPEGSISTLTIQRTEQRDSAMYRCASSPLRDRGSYEQYFGPGTRLTVT.

The genes are TRBV3-1 (or the pseudogene TRBV3-2) and TRBJ2-3; 12 nucleotides match TRBD2. J was trimmed by 1 base and V by 4 bases; bases with no gene match: 3. In germline, CDR1 is LGHDT, CDR2 YNNKEL (reference sequence). The CDR3 totals 16 residues. The CDR3 sequence is CASSPRTSGGTDTQYF. The DNA of the CDR3 is TGTGCCAGCAGCCCACGGACTAGCGGGGGCACAGATACGCAGTATTTT.

The rearrangement uses TRBV3-1 (or the pseudogene TRBV3-2) and TRBJ2-3; 12 nucleotides agree with TRBD2. Germline V gene data show CDR1 as LGHDT and CDR2 as YNNKEL (reference sequence). The CDR3 sequence is 17 residues long. With 0 bases clipped from V and 3 bases from J, the junction kept 4 bases outside the gene matches. CDR3 bases: TGTGCCAGCAGCCAAGAGCGTACTAGCGGGAGGACAGATACGCAGTATTTT. Residues: CASSQERTSGRTDTQYF.

The chain is built from TRBV19 and TRBJ1-2; 10 bases agree with TRBD1. Germline V CDR1 and CDR2: LNHDA, SQIVND (reference sequence). Unmatched junction bases numbered 5, after V lost 5 bases and J lost 2 bases. The CDR3 is 15 residues long. CDR3 amino acids: CASSLSTGGNYGYTF. The CDR3 nucleotides are TGTGCCAGTAGTCTGTCGACAGGGGGCAACTATGGCTACACCTTC.

The chain is built from TRBV30 and TRBJ1-5; TRBD1 agrees at 8 bases. With 0 bases clipped from V and 3 bases from J, the junction kept 10 bases outside the gene matches. Germline V lookup: CDR1 GTSNPN, CDR2 SVGIG (reference sequence). The CDR3 spans 17 residues. The CDR3 loop reads CAWSVRQGFTLNQPQHF. Written as DNA, the CDR3 is TGTGCCTGGAGTGTACGACAGGGGTTCACACTCAATCAGCCCCAGCATTTT.